One sample yielded the 19 T cell receptor beta chains listed below, sequenced in a study of T cell clonality in common variable immunodeficiency. Sequencing used immunoSEQ multiplex PCR; TCRdb keeps in-frame clones, though not all of them. The record shows 39,000 or so clones for this sample, with no singletons present. Source material: peripheral blood mononuclear cells. These receptors were obtained from a person aged 18 to 69 in good health.

On this clone itself: Relative to the germline gene, one junction end is altered; a read error may explain this. The read falls 3 residues short of the CDR3 end, and the missing part is taken from the germline J gene. The chain has TRBV7-9 and TRBJ1-4, with TRBD1 identical over 7 bases. Germline V gene data show CDR1 as SEHNR and CDR2 as FQNEAQ (reference sequence). The CDR3 sequence is 14 residues long. The DNA read from the CDR3 is TGTGTCAGCAGCGTCCGGGACAGCTATTCACCA. Translated: CVSSVRDSYSP. The whole CDR3 sequence is CVSSVRDSYSPLFF.

In this sample, this clone turned up many times. Read data end 3 residues before the CDR3 end; the end is taken from the germline J gene. The rearrangement links TRBV5-1 to TRBJ2-7; 10 bases map to TRBD1. Losses at the gene ends were 3 bases for V and 6 bases for J; bases not matched to a gene: 6. The germline gives CDR1 SGHRS, CDR2 YFSETQ. There are 14 residues in the CDR3. The chain's CDR3 is CASSSGTGVFEQYF. The CDR3 DNA, read in part, is TGCGCCAGCAGCTCCGGGACAGGGGTTTTCGAG.

This clone was observed at least ten times. This CDR3 reads CASSSNYNEQFF. The sequenced part of the CDR3 DNA is TGTGCCAGCAGCTCTAATTACAATGAG. V usage is TRBV7-6 and J usage is TRBJ2-1, with D uncertain. The read ends 3 residues shy of where the CDR3 ends; the end is completed using the germline J gene. This CDR3 has 12 residues. CDR1 is SGHVS, CDR2 FNYEAQ, per germline. Trimming took 4 bases from V and 4 from J, leaving 5 bases between them.

This clone was seen ten or more times. The read halts 3 residues ahead of the CDR3 end, with the missing end drawn from the germline J gene. In the same sample, other DNA sequences code for this CDR3. The gene calls are TRBV2 and TRBJ2-3; possible D gene TRBD2, 6 bases. The CDR3 has 16 residues. Trimming stripped 3 bases from V and 0 bases from J, with 13 bases between. CDR1 SNHLY and CDR2 FYNNEI come from the germline V gene. CDR3 loop: CASSDGLSGSTDTQYF. CDR3 DNA, as far as it was read: TGTGCCAGCAGTGATGGCCTTAGCGGAAGCACAGATACG.

This clone was observed at least ten times. The read halts 3 residues ahead of the CDR3 end, with the missing end drawn from the germline J gene. This sequence joins TRBV30 and TRBJ1-2, with D uncertain. The CDR3 sequence is 13 residues long. Germline lookup yields CDR1 GTSNPN and CDR2 SVGIG (reference sequence). V was cut by 0 bases and J by 1 base, with 6 bases left in between. Here the CDR3 reads CAWSVQFNYGYTF. The covered CDR3 bases are TGTGCCTGGAGTGTACAGTTTAACTATGGC.

This clone showed up many times. The read terminates 3 residues before the CDR3 end, so the remaining end is supplied by the germline J gene. V gene TRBV19 combines with J gene TRBJ2-5, with a possible D match to TRBD1 (6 bases). The CDR3 contains 14 residues. Germline V gives CDR1 LNHDA, CDR2 SQIVND (reference sequence). V dropped 3 bases and J dropped 2 bases, with 10 bases sitting between them. The sequenced CDR3 bases are TGTGCCAGTAGTATCAGCAGGGGACAAGAGACC. Translation gives CASSISRGQET. The CDR3 in full is CASSISRGQETQYF.

This clone was seen at least ten times. The CDR3 end lies 3 residues beyond the end of the read and is filled in from the germline J gene. The chain is built from TRBV5-1 and TRBJ2-5; 11 bases align to TRBD1. CDR1 SGHRS and CDR2 YFSETQ come from the germline V gene. The CDR3 loop spans 16 amino acids. V was pared by 0 bases and J by 0 bases, with 1 base of the junction left unmatched. The sequenced part of the CDR3 DNA is TGCGCCAGCAGCTTGGGGACAGGGGGCTACCAAGAGACC. Its translation is CASSLGTGGYQET. In full, the CDR3 reads CASSLGTGGYQETQYF.

This clone was seen at least ten times. Coverage ceases 3 residues before the CDR3 finishes, and the germline J gene fills in the end. The chain carries TRBV19 and TRBJ2-2, with 7 bases that match TRBD1. After removal of 4 bases from V and 2 bases from J, the junction contained 7 bases not matched to a gene. The CDR3 runs 16 residues. Germline V gene sequence: CDR1 LNHDA, CDR2 SQIVND (reference sequence). CDR3 DNA, as far as it was read: TGTGCCAGTAGTAGACAGGGACAGCCAAACACCGGGGAG. It yields the protein CASSRQGQPNTGE. The entire CDR3 protein is CASSRQGQPNTGELFF.

Note on this clone: Read data end 3 residues before the CDR3 end; the end is taken from the germline J gene. The rearrangement joins TRBV19 to TRBJ1-1, with D unclear. CDR3 length equals 15 residues. Germline assignment: CDR1 LNHDA and CDR2 SQIVND (reference sequence). The CDR3 bases that were read are TGTGCCAGTAGCCCAGCAGCGGGCTCCTACAATGAG. Residues: CASSPAAGSYNE. The whole CDR3 sequence reads CASSPAAGSYNEAFF.

This clone was picked up many times. The CDR3 extends 3 residues past the end of the read, so its final part is completed from the germline J gene. V is TRBV9 and J is TRBJ2-2, with 12 bases aligning to TRBD1. The J segment lost 6 bases and the V segment lost 3 bases, leaving 9 bases of the junction unmatched. This CDR3 comprises 17 residues. From germline, CDR1 is SGDLS and CDR2 YYNGEE. The CDR3 here is CASSARPGQGASGELFF. The CDR3 bases that were read are TGTGCCAGCAGCGCCCGACCGGGACAGGGGGCGTCCGGGGAG.

This clone was seen repeatedly, ten times or more. The sequenced fragment ends 3 residues before the CDR3 boundary, so the rest is inferred from the germline J gene. The rearrangement links TRBV19 to TRBJ1-1, with 7 bases that match TRBD1. The junction had 13 bases not matched to a gene; V was cut back by 0 bases and J by 6 bases. The CDR3 is made up of 17 amino acids. Germline V CDR1 and CDR2: LNHDA, SQIVND (reference sequence). Incomplete CDR3 DNA: TGTGCCAGTAGTATAGATGGCGGGACAGATATGTATGCTGAA. Translation: CASSIDGGTDMYAE. From start to end, the CDR3 is CASSIDGGTDMYAEAFF. Full variable domain (rest looked up from reference TRBV19 and TRBJ1-1): DGGITQSPKYLFRKEGQNVTLSCEQNLNHDAMYWYRQDPGQGLRLIYYSQIVNDFQKGDIAEGYSVSREKKESFPLTVTSAQKNPTAFYLCASSIDGGTDMYAEAFFGQGTRLTVV.

There are many counts of this clone. The CDR3 is cut off 3 residues early in the read; its end comes from the germline J gene. The J gene is TRBJ2-6, the V gene TRBV6-1; D perhaps matches TRBD1 (5 bases). This CDR3 spans 16 amino acids. Germline V gene sequence: CDR1 MNHNS, CDR2 SASEGT. Trimming removed 1 base from V and 0 bases from J, with 7 bases in between. The CDR3 DNA, read in part, is TGTGCCAGCAGTGAAGGGGGCGGCTCTGGGGCCAACGTC. This codes for CASSEGGGSGANV. The full CDR3 protein is CASSEGGGSGANVLTF.

This clone came up many times. Coverage ceases 3 residues before the CDR3 finishes, and the germline J gene fills in the end. The chain is built from TRBV5-1 and TRBJ2-3; 11 bases line up with TRBD2. The CDR3 length is 16 residues. CDR1 and CDR2 (germline): SGHRS, YFSETQ. V shed 4 bases, J shed 0 bases, and the junction held 4 bases outside the gene matches. The covered CDR3 bases are TGCGCCAGCAGCACTGGGACTAGCGGAAGCACAGATACG. This sequence encodes CASSTGTSGSTDT. The CDR3 in its entirety is CASSTGTSGSTDTQYF.

This clone was found many times. The CDR3 goes on 3 residues after the read ends, and that part is filled in from the germline J gene. The chain links TRBV19 to TRBJ1-2, with 7 nucleotides matching TRBD1. The CDR3 sequence is 13 residues long. Germline values: CDR1 LNHDA, CDR2 SQIVND (reference sequence). V dropped 6 bases and J dropped 4; count of bases not matched to a gene: 5. The part of the CDR3 DNA that was read is TGTGCCAGTAGGACAGGGTCCAGCTATGGC. This gives the protein CASRTGSSYG. The full CDR3 sequence reads CASRTGSSYGYTF.

This clone was observed many times. CDR3 loop: CASSVWTAGANVLTF. The sequenced CDR3 bases are TGTGCCAGCAGTGTCTGGACAGCTGGGGCCAACGTC. This chain uses TRBV2 with TRBJ2-6, with D tentatively TRBD1 (6 bases). The CDR3 is cut off 3 residues early in the read; its end comes from the germline J gene. V lost 4 bases, J lost 2 bases, and 9 bases lay in between. The CDR3 spans 15 residues. Germline CDR1 and CDR2: SNHLY and FYNNEI. Drawing the rest from reference TRBV2 and TRBJ2-6, the complete variable domain is EPEVTQTPSHQVTQMGQEVILRCVPISNHLYFYWYRQILGQKVEFLVSFYNNEISEKSEIFDDQFSVERPDGSNFTLKIRSTKLEDSAMYFCASSVWTAGANVLTFGAGSRLTVL.

In this sample, this clone turned up many times. The read ends 3 residues before the CDR3 terminus; that terminus is restored from the germline J gene. This chain joins TRBV5-4 and TRBJ2-7; tentative D call: TRBD2 (6 bases). The germline V gene encodes CDR1 SGHNT and CDR2 YYREEE (reference sequence). Trimming stripped 4 bases from V and 3 bases from J, with 14 bases between. The CDR3 has 14 amino acids. The CDR3 bases that were read are TGTGCCAGCAGCCCCGAACCGGGGGTCTACGAG. It encodes CASSPEPGVYE. The CDR3 as a whole reads CASSPEPGVYEQYF. Filled out from reference TRBV5-4 and TRBJ2-7, the complete variable domain reads ETGVTQSPTHLIKTRGQQVTLRCSSQSGHNTVSWYQQALGQGPQFIFQYYREEENGRGNFPPRFSGLQFPNYSSELNVNALELDDSALYLCASSPEPGVYEQYFGPGTRLTVT.

This clone was detected many times. Read coverage stops 3 residues before the CDR3 terminus; the germline J gene supplies the remainder. This chain links TRBV4-2 with TRBJ1-2; the D gene is possibly TRBD1 (5 bases). Germline lookup yields CDR1 LGHNA and CDR2 YNFKEQ. V lost 1 base and J 5 bases, leaving 14 bases between the germline ends. The CDR3 is 15 residues long. The CDR3 loop is CASSQVSDSSYGYTF. The DNA read from the CDR3 is TGTGCCAGCAGCCAAGTGAGTGACAGTTCGTATGGC.

As concerns this clone: From the germline J gene comes the end of the CDR3, since the read stops 3 residues before it. The rearrangement uses TRBV2 and TRBJ2-7; D unresolved. The V and J ends lost 4 bases and 4 bases respectively, with 11 bases between them. The CDR3 has 13 amino acids. Germline V CDR1 and CDR2: SNHLY, FYNNEI. The CDR3 DNA, read in part, is TGTGCCAGCAGTGCTACTGGTCCGTACGAG. Protein: CASSATGPYE. The full-length CDR3 reads as CASSATGPYEQYF.

This clone was observed at least ten times. The read gets to within 3 residues of the CDR3 end, and the germline J gene fills in the rest. V and J are TRBV5-6 and TRBJ1-2, with D possibly matching TRBD1 (6 bases). This CDR3 is 12 amino acids long. Germline CDR1 reads SGHDT; CDR2 reads YYEEEE. The CDR3 DNA, read in part, is TGTGCCAGCAGCTTTGGACAGAGACGC. Translating it yields CASSFGQRR. The CDR3 reads in full as CASSFGQRRYTF.